One sample yielded the 25 T cell receptor beta chains listed below, sequenced in a study of spatial heterogeneity in lung cancer. Notes on the study in general: One measure, the expanded intratumoral alpha and beta TCR count, tracked tumor mutation counts.

Their antigens are not known. Time point defined: sample taken at primary tumor resection. Each CDR3 protein is one row after TCRdb ran MiXCR on the 5' RACE reads. Here the sample spans some 4,000 distinct CDR3 sequences, 8.5% being singletons. Here the sequenced sample was lung tumor tissue, taken at surgery. The receptors derive from a male donor with early-stage non-small cell lung cancer.

By frequency in the sample, this clonotype is medium-sized (0.01 to 0.1%). The V call is TRBV10-3, the J call TRBJ2-7; D call uncertain. The V and J ends lost 8 bases and 2 bases respectively, with 4 bases between them. Germline CDR1 reads ENHRY; CDR2 reads SYGVKD. This CDR3 has 10 amino acids. This CDR3 reads CAIQTYEQYF. CDR3 bases: TGTGCCATCCAAACCTACGAGCAGTACTTC.

This chain joins TRBV29-1 and TRBJ1-1; D remains unclear. The V end lost 5 bases, the J end lost 3 bases, and 4 bases lay between the germline ends. Germline CDR1 and CDR2: SQVTM and ANQGSEA. The CDR3 covers 10 residues. CDR3 residues: CSVMYTEAFF. The CDR3 bases are TGCAGCGTTATGTACACTGAAGCTTTCTTT.

Sample share makes this clonotype medium-sized. This chain connects TRBV29-1 to TRBJ2-3; D gene unclear. CDR1 and CDR2 from the germline V gene are SQVTM and ANQGSEA. CDR3 length: 12 amino acids. V gave up 1 base and J gave up 7 bases, with 9 bases separating them. The CDR3 reads CSVEGGTNTQYF. CDR3 nucleotides: TGCAGCGTTGAAGGGGGAACAAATACGCAGTATTTT.

This clonotype was found many times. The rearrangement links TRBV6-5 to TRBJ2-2; 8 bases are a match to TRBD2. The junction had 2 bases not matched to a gene; V was cut back by 2 bases and J by 0 bases. This CDR3 contains 16 residues. Germline V gene lookup returns CDR1 MNHEY and CDR2 SVGAGI. The CDR3 sequence: CASSYAGGPNTGELFF. As DNA, the CDR3 is TGTGCCAGCAGTTACGCGGGAGGCCCGAACACCGGGGAGCTGTTTTTT.

Sample share makes this clonotype medium-sized. The chain uses TRBV6-2 or TRBV6-3 and TRBJ1-3; 9 bases match TRBD1. Germline loops: CDR1 MNHEY, CDR2 SVGEGT. The CDR3 runs to 16 residues. The ends lost 1 base at V and 2 bases at J; junction bases unmatched: 3. CDR3 nucleotide sequence: TGTGCCAGCAGTTACTACGGACAGGGGACTGGAAACACCATATATTTT. Residues: CASSYYGQGTGNTIYF.

This clonotype is classed as large. The chain has TRBV7-8 and TRBJ2-7; TRBD1 is a possible D gene (6 bases). The V end lost 5 bases, the J end lost 3 bases, and 8 bases lay between the germline ends. Looked up from germline, CDR1 is SGHVS and CDR2 is FQNEAQ. This CDR3 spans 12 amino acids. The CDR3: CASSIGGYEQYF. CDR3 sequence (DNA): TGTGCCAGCAGCATAGGGGGCTACGAGCAGTACTTC.

The V gene is TRBV20-1, the J gene TRBJ2-7, with TRBD2 matching over 10 bases. With V trimmed by 5 bases and J by 2 bases, 6 bases remained unmatched. CDR1 DFQATT and CDR2 SNEGSKA come from the germline V gene (reference sequence). This CDR3 region has 14 residues. DNA of the CDR3: TGCAGTGCTCGTCTCCTAGCGGGAGCCTACGAGCAGTACTTC. This encodes CSARLLAGAYEQYF.

This clonotype appeared a few times. In DNA form, the CDR3 reads TGCAGCGTTGAAGCTAGCGGGAGTGTAGGCATTCAGTACTTC. Translated, it gives CSVEASGSVGIQYF. The chain carries TRBV29-1 and TRBJ2-4, with TRBD2 matching 10 bases. CDR1 is SQVTM, CDR2 ANQGSEA, per germline. The trim removed 1 base at V and 9 bases at J, leaving 6 bases unmatched. The CDR3 runs to 14 residues.

The chain combines TRBV10-3 with TRBJ1-1; 7 bases map to TRBD1. Germline V gene sequence: CDR1 ENHRY, CDR2 SYGVKD. The CDR3 has 14 amino acids. The V segment lost 5 bases and the J segment 1 base; nucleotides outside the gene matches: 4. The DNA for the CDR3 is TGTGCCATCAGTCAAACAGGGGCGAACACTGAAGCTTTCTTT. This gives the protein CAISQTGANTEAFF.

By share, this clonotype ranks as medium-sized. Here the CDR3 DNA reads TGTGCCAGCAGCTTGACGAGGGGGAACACTGAAGCTTTCTTT. Translation gives CASSLTRGNTEAFF. V gene TRBV7-2 combines with J gene TRBJ1-1, with D tentatively TRBD1 (5 bases). V shed 3 bases and J shed 1 base, with 9 bases lying between them. The CDR3 has 14 amino acids. Germline V CDR1 and CDR2: SGHTA, FQGNSA.

The chain has TRBV11-2 and TRBJ2-1, with D uncertain. The CDR3 contains 16 residues. The germline V gene has CDR1 SGHAT and CDR2 FQNNGV. Trimming shortened V by 5 bases and J by 0 bases, and 14 bases separated the two germline ends. The CDR3 nucleotides read TGTGCCAGCAGCCCCTTACGTGGCGGCTCCTACAATGAGCAGTTCTTC. Translated: CASSPLRGGSYNEQFF.

This clonotype rates as medium-sized. J is TRBJ2-1 and V is TRBV24-1; D possibly corresponds to TRBD1 (7 bases). Germline V gives CDR1 KGHDR, CDR2 SFDVKD. This CDR3 comprises 16 residues. Trimming took off 4 bases at V and 8 bases at J, with 20 bases between the two ends. The CDR3 region has the DNA TGTGCCACCAGTGACTCCGCAGGGGGGCGCTGGGATGAGCAGTTCTTC. Translating gives CATSDSAGGRWDEQFF.

In this sample, this clonotype turned up many times. The chain has TRBV2 and TRBJ2-2, with a possible D match to TRBD1 (5 bases). CDR1 is SNHLY, CDR2 FYNNEI, per germline. The CDR3 sequence is 13 residues long. The V and J ends lost 9 bases and 3 bases respectively, with 11 bases between them. CDR3: CASVDSYTGELFF. In nucleotides, the CDR3 is TGTGCCAGTGTAGACAGTTACACCGGGGAGCTGTTTTTT.

At least ten counts were recorded for this clonotype. V gene TRBV13 combines with J gene TRBJ2-5; 12 bases match TRBD2. V was pared by 3 bases and J by 5 bases, with 4 bases of the junction left unmatched. This CDR3 has 15 residues. The V gene's germline CDR1 is PRHDT and CDR2 FYEKMQ (reference sequence). The CDR3 here is CASSLRLAGVETQYF. The DNA of the CDR3 is TGTGCCAGCAGCTTGCGACTAGCGGGAGTCGAGACCCAGTACTTC.

This clonotype qualifies as medium-sized. The V gene is TRBV6-1, the J gene TRBJ2-7; the match to TRBD1 covers 8 bases. The length of the CDR3 is 13 residues. Per germline, CDR1 MNHNS and CDR2 SASEGT. V lost 2 bases to trimming and J lost 6 bases; unmatched junction nucleotides: 3. The CDR3 sequence: CASSERQGSEQYF. The CDR3 DNA sequence: TGTGCCAGCAGTGAAAGACAGGGGTCCGAGCAGTACTTC.

This rearrangement joins TRBV5-1 to TRBJ2-7; 9 bases fit TRBD1. V shed 5 bases and J 2 bases; nucleotides not matched to a gene: 5. Germline CDR1 is SGHRS and CDR2 is YFSETQ. The CDR3 spans 14 residues. The CDR3 sequence: CASRTGTGPYEQYF. The CDR3 DNA sequence: TGCGCCAGCAGAACCGGGACAGGGCCCTACGAGCAGTACTTC.

By share, this clonotype ranks as medium-sized. The rearrangement uses TRBV6-5 and TRBJ1-2; 7 nucleotides line up with TRBD1. Germline V gene sequence: CDR1 MNHEY, CDR2 SVGAGI. The CDR3 has 13 residues. V lost 10 bases and J lost 7; bases outside the gene matches: 12. The CDR3 DNA is TGTGCCACCTGGACAGGAGTTTGGGGTGGCTACACCTTC. It translates to CATWTGVWGGYTF.

In its sample, this clonotype ranks as medium-sized (0.01 to 0.1%). The V and J genes are TRBV7-6 and TRBJ1-4; D is unresolved. This CDR3 has 16 amino acids. Trimming removed 1 base at V and 5 bases at J, with 14 bases between. Germline lookup yields CDR1 SGHVS and CDR2 FNYEAQ. CDR3 in DNA: TGTGCCAGCAGCTTAGAATCCAGGACTGGGAATGAAAAACTGTTTTTT. Protein sequence: CASSLESRTGNEKLFF.

By share of the sample, this clonotype is medium-sized. This rearrangement joins TRBV7-2 to TRBJ2-2, with 7 bases lining up with TRBD1. CDR3 length: 15 amino acids. Germline trimming cut 4 bases from V and 2 bases from J; bases unmatched to any gene: 4. Germline V CDR1 and CDR2: SGHTA, FQGNSA. CDR3 sequence: CASSWGQLNTGELFF. The CDR3, as DNA: TGTGCCAGCAGCTGGGGACAGCTAAACACCGGGGAGCTGTTTTTT.

In its sample, this clonotype ranks as medium-sized. This chain uses TRBV2 with TRBJ2-7; D gene unclear. Trimming removed 6 bases from V and 1 base from J, with 7 bases in between. The CDR3 covers 12 residues. Per the germline V gene, CDR1 is SNHLY and CDR2 is FYNNEI. The CDR3 DNA reads as TGTGCCAGCAGAGACTGGTCCTACGAGCAGTACTTC. Protein: CASRDWSYEQYF.

This clonotype is categorized as medium-sized. This chain links TRBV28 with TRBJ1-1; perhaps TRBD1 as D (6 bases). This CDR3 region has 19 residues. CDR1 MDHEN and CDR2 SYDVKM come from the germline V gene. The V end was cut by 5 bases, the J end by 0 bases, with 25 bases between. The DNA of the CDR3 is TGTGCCAGCAGTCCTGTATTGGGACAAGGGACTCCCGTGAACACTGAAGCTTTCTTT. It encodes CASSPVLGQGTPVNTEAFF. Filled out from reference TRBV28 and TRBJ1-1, the complete variable domain reads DVKVTQSSRYLVKRTGEKVFLECVQDMDHENMFWYRQDPGLGLRLIYFSYDVKMKEKGDIPEGYSVSREKKERFSLILESASTNQTSMYLCASSPVLGQGTPVNTEAFFGQGTRLTVV.

This clonotype is medium-sized (0.01 to 0.1%) within its sample. The chain is built from TRBV5-1 and TRBJ2-7, with a weak D call TRBD2 (5 bases). V was pared by 0 bases and J by 3 bases, with 7 bases between. The germline CDR1 and CDR2 sequences are SGHRS and YFSETQ. The CDR3 contains 13 residues. The CDR3 sequence: CASSLGAGYEQYF. DNA of the CDR3: TGCGCCAGCAGCTTGGGGGCGGGCTACGAGCAGTACTTC. Complete variable domain (other parts from reference TRBV5-1 and TRBJ2-7): KAGVTQTPRYLIKTRGQQVTLSCSPISGHRSVSWYQQTPGQGLQFLFEYFSETQRNKGNFPGRFSGRQFSNSRSEMNVSTLELGDSALYLCASSLGAGYEQYFGPGTRLTVT.

By sample share, this clonotype is medium-sized. The chain employs TRBV20-1 and TRBJ1-5, with 7 bases aligning to TRBD1. CDR1 and CDR2 from the germline V gene are DFQATT and SNEGSKA (reference sequence). CDR3 size: 15 residues. After removal of 6 bases from V and 1 base from J, the junction contained 9 bases not matched to a gene. The chain's CDR3 is CSATQGGGSNQPQHF. The DNA for the CDR3 is TGCAGTGCAACTCAAGGGGGCGGGAGCAATCAGCCCCAGCATTTT.

By proportion, this clonotype is medium-sized. The chain uses TRBV27 and TRBJ2-1; D gene unclear. The CDR3 extends over 16 amino acids. V lost 2 bases and J 0 bases, leaving 11 bases between the germline ends. The V gene's germline CDR1 is MNHEY and CDR2 SMNVEV (reference sequence). DNA for the CDR3: TGTGCCAGCAGTTTAAACGGAGTAAACTCCTACAATGAGCAGTTCTTC. Translated, it gives CASSLNGVNSYNEQFF.

With respect to this clonotype: This may stem from a read error, because a much larger clone lies one nucleotide away. This chain uses TRBV6-2 or TRBV6-3 with TRBJ2-2; the match to TRBD2 covers 10 bases. Per germline, CDR1 MNHEY and CDR2 SVGEGT. This CDR3 has 14 amino acids. DNA of the CDR3: TGTGCCAGCAGACTAGCGGGGAACACCTGGGAGCTGTTTTTT. Translation gives CASRLAGNTWELFF.